This T cell receptor (beta chain) is from a study of TIL therapy for anti-PD-1-resistant metastatic lung cancer. At the level of the study: Most patients had lung adenocarcinoma; several tumors were EGFR-mutant, two ALK-rearranged; half smoked currently or formerly. General study findings and limits: Many TIL product clones were absent from baseline tumor, suggesting clonal contraction. Patients were highly selected, enriched for treatment-naive, never-smoker and oncogene-addicted cases.

This was the immunoSEQ v3 assay. Using immunoSEQ multiplex PCR, the repertoire was profiled, and TCRdb retains in-frame clones only, with some absent. The sample records approximately 4,900 clones, 64% being singletons. Regarding time point: pre-treatment sample, taken before nivolumab and TIL therapy. Tumor tissue came from excised metastases, mostly pleural nodules or supraclavicular lymph nodes. Patients then received nivolumab; progressors got lymphodepletion, TIL and IL-2. In this sample, this clone turned up a few times. Its antigen is not identified. Germline CDR1 and CDR2: WNHNN and SYGVQD (reference sequence). Trimming cost V 1 base and J 11 bases; bases outside gene matches: 7. The CDR3 sequence is 13 residues long.

The TCR was taken from a man in his sixties or seventies with non-small cell lung cancer. The sequencing used tumor tissue, collected at baseline. The chain links TRBV10-1 to TRBJ1-1, with 7 bases that match TRBD1. The CDR3 region is CASSEFRQGAAFF. The CDR3 bases are TGCGCCAGCAGTGAGTTCCGACAGGGAGCGGCTTTCTTT.